This T cell receptor beta chain was retrieved from a study of Graves' ophthalmopathy and Graves' hyperthyroidism. Researchers took RNA transcripts and amplified TCR beta CDR3 regions from them. After a first-round RT-PCR with HTBI primers, a second-round multiplex PCR was run. In TCRdb, the multiplex PCR reads were re-called with MiXCR into one record per CDR3 protein. The sample contains 200,000 to 250,000 distinct CDR3 sequences, less than 30% of which appear only once. This clonotype was recorded many times. Antigen: not known. Overall study findings and caveats: Forecasting of ophthalmopathy progression by the model achieved about 71% sensitivity and 72% to 85% specificity. Ophthalmopathy cases were distinguished from stable hyperthyroidism by a 13-signature model, reaching over 85% sensitivity and 70% to 84% specificity.

Specimen: peripheral blood. The sequence was obtained from a man in his fifties with Graves' ophthalmopathy.

CDR3 amino acids: CASRGPKSAFF. The DNA of the CDR3 is TGTGCCAGCAGGGGTCCGAAGTCTGCTTTCTTT. The chain joins TRBV25-1 to TRBJ1-1, with D hard to call. V lost 6 bases and J 11 bases, leaving 13 bases between the germline ends. The germline V gene has CDR1 MGHDK and CDR2 SYGVNS. This CDR3 is 11 amino acids long.